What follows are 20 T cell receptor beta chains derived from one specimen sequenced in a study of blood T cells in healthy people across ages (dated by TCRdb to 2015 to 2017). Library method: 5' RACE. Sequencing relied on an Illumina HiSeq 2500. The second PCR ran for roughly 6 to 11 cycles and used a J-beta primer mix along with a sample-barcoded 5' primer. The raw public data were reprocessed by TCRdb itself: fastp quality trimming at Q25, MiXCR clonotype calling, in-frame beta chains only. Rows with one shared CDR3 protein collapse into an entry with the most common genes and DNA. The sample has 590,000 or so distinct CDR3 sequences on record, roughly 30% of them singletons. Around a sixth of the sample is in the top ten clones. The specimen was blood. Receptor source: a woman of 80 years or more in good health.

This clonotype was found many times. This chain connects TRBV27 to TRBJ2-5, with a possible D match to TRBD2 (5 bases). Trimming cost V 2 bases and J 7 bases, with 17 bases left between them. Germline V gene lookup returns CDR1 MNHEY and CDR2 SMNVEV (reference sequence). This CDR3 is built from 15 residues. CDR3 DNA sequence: TGTGCCAGCAGTTTAACTTCGGGCGGACTGAGGACCCAGTACTTC. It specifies CASSLTSGGLRTQYF.

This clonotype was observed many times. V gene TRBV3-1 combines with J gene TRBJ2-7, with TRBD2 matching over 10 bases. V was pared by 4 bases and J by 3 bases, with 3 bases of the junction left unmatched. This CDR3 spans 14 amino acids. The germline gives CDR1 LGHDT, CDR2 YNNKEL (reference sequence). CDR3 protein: CASSLWTSGYEQYF. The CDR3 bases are TGTGCCAGCAGCCTATGGACTAGCGGCTACGAGCAGTACTTC.

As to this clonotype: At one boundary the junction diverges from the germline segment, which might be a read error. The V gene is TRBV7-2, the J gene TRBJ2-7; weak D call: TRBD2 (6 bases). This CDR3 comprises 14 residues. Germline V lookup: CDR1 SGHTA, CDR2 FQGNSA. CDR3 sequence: CAGSLEGGDYEQYF. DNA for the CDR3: TGTGCCGGCAGCTTAGAAGGCGGGGACTACGAGCAGTACTTC.

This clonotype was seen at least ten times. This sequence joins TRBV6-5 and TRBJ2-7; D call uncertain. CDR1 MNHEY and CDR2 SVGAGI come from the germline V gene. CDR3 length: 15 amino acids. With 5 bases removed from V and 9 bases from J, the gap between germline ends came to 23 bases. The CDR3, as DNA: TGTGCCAGCAGTAGAACCGGGCCAACATCCTCGGGGCAGTACTTC. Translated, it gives CASSRTGPTSSGQYF.

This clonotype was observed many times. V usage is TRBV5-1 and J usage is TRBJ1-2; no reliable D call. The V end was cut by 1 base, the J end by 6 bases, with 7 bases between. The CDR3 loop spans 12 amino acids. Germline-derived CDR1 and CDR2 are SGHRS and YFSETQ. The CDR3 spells CASSLRNDGYTF. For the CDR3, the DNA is TGCGCCAGCAGCTTGCGGAATGATGGCTACACCTTC.

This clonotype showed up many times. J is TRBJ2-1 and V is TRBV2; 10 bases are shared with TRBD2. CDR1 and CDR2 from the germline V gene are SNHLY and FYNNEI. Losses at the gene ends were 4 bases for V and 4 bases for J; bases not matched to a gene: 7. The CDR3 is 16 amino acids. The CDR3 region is CASSAGLADPYNEQFF. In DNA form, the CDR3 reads TGTGCCAGCAGTGCTGGACTAGCGGATCCGTACAATGAGCAGTTCTTC.

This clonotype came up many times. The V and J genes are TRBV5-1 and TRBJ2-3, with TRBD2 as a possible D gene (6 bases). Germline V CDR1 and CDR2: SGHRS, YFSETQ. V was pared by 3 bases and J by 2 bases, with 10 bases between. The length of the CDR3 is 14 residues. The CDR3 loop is CASSSGDLTDTQYF. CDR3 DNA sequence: TGCGCCAGCAGCTCGGGGGACCTCACAGATACGCAGTATTTT.

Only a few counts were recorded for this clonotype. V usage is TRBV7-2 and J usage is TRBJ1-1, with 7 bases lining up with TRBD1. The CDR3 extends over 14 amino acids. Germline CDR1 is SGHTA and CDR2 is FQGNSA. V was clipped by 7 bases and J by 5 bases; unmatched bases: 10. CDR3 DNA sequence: TGTGCCAGCACCTACAGGGGTCTGAGGACTGAAGCTTTCTTT. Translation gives CASTYRGLRTEAFF.

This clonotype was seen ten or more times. The CDR3 loop is CSAVSGGENIQYF. DNA for the CDR3: TGCAGTGCGGTTAGCGGGGGGGAAAACATTCAGTACTTC. J is TRBJ2-4 and V is TRBV20-1; the match to TRBD2 covers 11 bases. Trimming at V came to 6 bases and at J to 5 bases, leaving 3 bases not matched to a gene. The germline CDR1 and CDR2 sequences are DFQATT and SNEGSKA (reference sequence). The CDR3 loop spans 13 amino acids.

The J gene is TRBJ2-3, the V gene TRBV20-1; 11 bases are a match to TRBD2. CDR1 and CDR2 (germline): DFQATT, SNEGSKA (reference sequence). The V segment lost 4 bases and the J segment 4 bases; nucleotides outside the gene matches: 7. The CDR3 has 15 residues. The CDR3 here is CSATSLAGEADTQYF. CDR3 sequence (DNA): TGCAGTGCTACCTCACTAGCGGGAGAGGCAGATACGCAGTATTTT.

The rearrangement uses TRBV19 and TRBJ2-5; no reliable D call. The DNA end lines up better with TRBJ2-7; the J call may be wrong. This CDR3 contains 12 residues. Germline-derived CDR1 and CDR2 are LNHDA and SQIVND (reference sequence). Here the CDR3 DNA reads TGTGCCAGTAACGGATTGGGCGGCGAGCAGTACTTC. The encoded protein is CASNGLGGEQYF.

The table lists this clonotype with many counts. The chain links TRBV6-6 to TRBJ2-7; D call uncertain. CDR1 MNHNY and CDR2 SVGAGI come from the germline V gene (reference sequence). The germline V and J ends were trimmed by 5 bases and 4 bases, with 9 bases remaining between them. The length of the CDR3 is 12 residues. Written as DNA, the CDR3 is TGTGCCAGCAGTACTCCACAATACGAGCAGTACTTC. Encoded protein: CASSTPQYEQYF.

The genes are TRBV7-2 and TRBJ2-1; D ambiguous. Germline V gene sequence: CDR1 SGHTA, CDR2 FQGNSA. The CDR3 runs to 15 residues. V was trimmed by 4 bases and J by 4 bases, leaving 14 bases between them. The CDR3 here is CASSSGSQGYNEQFF. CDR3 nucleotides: TGTGCCAGCAGCTCGGGTTCTCAAGGGTACAATGAGCAGTTCTTC.

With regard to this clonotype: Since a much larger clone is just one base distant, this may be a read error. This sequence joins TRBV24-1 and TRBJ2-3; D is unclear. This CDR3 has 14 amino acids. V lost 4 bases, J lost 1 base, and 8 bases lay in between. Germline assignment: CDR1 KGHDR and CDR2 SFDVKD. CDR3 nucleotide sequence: TGTGCCACCAGTGACCGCACACGCACAGATACGCAGTATTTT. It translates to CATSDRTRTDTQYF.

CDR3 DNA: TGTGCCAGCAGTGAACGAGGCCGGAATGGCTACACCTTC. Translated, it gives CASSERGRNGYTF. The chain recombines TRBV2 with TRBJ1-2, with D hard to call. CDR1 SNHLY and CDR2 FYNNEI come from the germline V gene. Trimming pared 2 bases from V and 6 bases from J, leaving 10 bases between. This CDR3 comprises 13 residues.

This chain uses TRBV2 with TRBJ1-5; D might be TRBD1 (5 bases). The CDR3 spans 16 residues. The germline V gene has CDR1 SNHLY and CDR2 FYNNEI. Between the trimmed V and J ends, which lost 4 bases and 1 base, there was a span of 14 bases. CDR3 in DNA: TGTGCCAGCAGTGGTAGGGCGGGACCGAGCAATCAGCCCCAGCATTTT. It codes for CASSGRAGPSNQPQHF.

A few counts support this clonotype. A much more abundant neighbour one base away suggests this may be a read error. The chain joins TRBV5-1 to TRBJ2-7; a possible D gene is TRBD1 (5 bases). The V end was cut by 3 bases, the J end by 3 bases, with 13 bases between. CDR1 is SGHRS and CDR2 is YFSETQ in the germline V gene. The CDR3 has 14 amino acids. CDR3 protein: CASSWPGIIYEQYF. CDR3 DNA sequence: TGCGCCAGCAGCTGGCCAGGGATTATCTACGAGCAGTACTTC.

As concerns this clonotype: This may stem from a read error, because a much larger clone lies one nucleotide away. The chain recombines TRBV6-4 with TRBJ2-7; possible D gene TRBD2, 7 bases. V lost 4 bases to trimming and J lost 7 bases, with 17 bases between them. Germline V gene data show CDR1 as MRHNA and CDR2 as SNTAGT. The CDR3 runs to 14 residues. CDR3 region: CASSVEGGQHEQYF. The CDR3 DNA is TGTGCCAGCAGTGTTGAGGGGGGGCAACATGAGCAGTACTTC.

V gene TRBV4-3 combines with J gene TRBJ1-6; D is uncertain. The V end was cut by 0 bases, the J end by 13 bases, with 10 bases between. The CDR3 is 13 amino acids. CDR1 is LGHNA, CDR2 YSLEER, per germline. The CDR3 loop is CASSQDQSHPLHF. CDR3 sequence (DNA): TGCGCCAGCAGCCAAGATCAATCTCATCCCCTCCACTTT.

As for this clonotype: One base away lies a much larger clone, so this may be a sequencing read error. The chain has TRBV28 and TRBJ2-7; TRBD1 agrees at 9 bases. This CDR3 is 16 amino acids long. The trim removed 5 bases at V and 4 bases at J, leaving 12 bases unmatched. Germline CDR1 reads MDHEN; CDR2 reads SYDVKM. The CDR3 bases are TGTGCCAGCAGTCTGGGGGGGACAGGGCCCTCGTACGAGCAGTACTTC. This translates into CASSLGGTGPSYEQYF.